One and the same sample provided the 17 T cell receptor beta chains below, sequenced in a study of blood T cell repertoires in COVID-19. The repertoire was sequenced with immunoSEQ multiplex PCR; TCRdb's copy has only in-frame clones and lacks some. Among around 100,000 clones listed, over 75% were seen once. Specimen: peripheral blood. The receptors were sampled from a human donor in a cohort sampled during active or convalescent COVID-19.

V usage is TRBV5-3 and J usage is TRBJ2-3; D unclear. TRBV5-3 is given ORF status, its function remaining uncertain. The CDR3 contains 15 residues. Trimming cost V 0 bases and J 6 bases, with 14 bases left between them. The CDR3 reads CARSLGRFIPDTQYF. CDR3 in DNA: TGTGCCAGAAGCTTGGGCAGGTTTATACCGGATACGCAGTATTTT.

The chain couples TRBV20-1 to TRBJ2-5, with D unclear. The CDR3 has 11 residues. Trimming removed 2 bases from V and 5 bases from J, with 6 bases in between. Looked up from germline, CDR1 is DFQATT and CDR2 is SNEGSKA (reference sequence). CDR3 residues: CSARSRETQYF. CDR3 coding DNA: TGCAGTGCTAGATCCCGGGAGACCCAGTACTTC.

This chain joins TRBV7-2 and TRBJ2-2; 8 nucleotides agree with TRBD2. J gave up 5 bases and V 2 bases, and 10 bases lay outside the gene matches. There are 17 residues in the CDR3. The V gene's germline CDR1 is SGHTA and CDR2 FQGNSA. The DNA for the CDR3 is TGTGCCAGCAGCTTAACCGGGGGGGTAGGGGAAACCGGGGAGCTGTTTTTT. Amino acids: CASSLTGGVGETGELFF.

The V call is TRBV9, the J call TRBJ1-4; 8 bases map to TRBD1. The CDR3 is 15 amino acids. V dropped 1 base and J dropped 3; count of bases not matched to a gene: 2. The V gene's germline CDR1 is SGDLS and CDR2 YYNGEE. CDR3 residues: CASSVQGAPNEKLFF. CDR3 coding DNA: TGTGCCAGCAGCGTACAGGGGGCGCCTAATGAAAAACTGTTTTTT.

About this clone: At one boundary the junction diverges from the germline segment, which might be a read error. V and J are TRBV6-1 and TRBJ1-3, with 7 bases lining up with TRBD1. Germline CDR1 and CDR2: MNHNS and SASEGT. The length of the CDR3 is 14 residues. The DNA for the CDR3 is TGTGCCAGCAGGGAAGACAGGGTTGGAAACACCATATATTTT. Encoded protein: CASREDRVGNTIYF.

This clone has only one observation. The V call is TRBV4-1, the J call TRBJ1-2; TRBD1 is a possible D gene (6 bases). The CDR3 loop spans 17 amino acids. V lost 0 bases and J lost 4, with 18 bases in between. CDR1 is MGHRA, CDR2 YSYEKL, per germline. CDR3 residues: CASSQEGGSADLYGYTF. The CDR3 coding sequence is TGCGCCAGCAGCCAAGAAGGGGGATCGGCAGACCTCTATGGCTACACCTTC.

This chain uses TRBV18 with TRBJ1-2; D uncertain. Germline V gene sequence: CDR1 KGHSH, CDR2 LQKENI. Trimming shortened V by 0 bases and J by 6 bases, and 8 bases separated the two germline ends. This CDR3 has 13 amino acids. This CDR3 is CASSPPSVDGYTF. For the CDR3, the DNA is TGTGCCAGCTCACCACCATCCGTAGATGGCTACACCTTC.

The chain combines TRBV12-5 with TRBJ1-6, with TRBD1 matching 7 bases. Germline V CDR1 and CDR2: LGHNT, FRNRAP. J was trimmed by 0 bases and V by 0 bases; bases with no gene match: 2. CDR3 size: 17 residues. As DNA, the CDR3 is TGTGCTAGTGGTTTGGTACAGGGGAGCTCCTATAATTCACCCCTCCACTTT. Protein sequence: CASGLVQGSSYNSPLHF. Together with reference TRBV12-5 and TRBJ1-6, the CDR3 gives the full variable domain: DARVTQTPRHKVTEMGQEVTMRCQPILGHNTVFWYRQTMMQGLELLAYFRNRAPLDDSGMPKDRFSAEMPDATLATLKIQPSEPRDSAVYFCASGLVQGSSYNSPLHFGNGTRLTVT.

V is TRBV11-2 and J is TRBJ2-1; 15 nucleotides match TRBD2. CDR3 size: 16 residues. The V gene's germline CDR1 is SGHAT and CDR2 FQNNGV. With V trimmed by 4 bases and J by 4 bases, 2 bases remained unmatched. CDR3 protein: CASSYGLAGGYNEQFF. In nucleotides, the CDR3 is TGTGCCAGCAGCTACGGACTAGCGGGGGGGTACAATGAGCAGTTCTTC.

The chain is built from TRBV18 and TRBJ1-5; 7 nucleotides agree with TRBD1. The CDR3 has 17 residues. V trimming: 1 base; J trimming: 6 bases; junction bases outside the gene matches: 12. Germline V lookup: CDR1 KGHSH, CDR2 LQKENI. The CDR3 loop is CASSPQAGGMGSQPQHF. CDR3 in DNA: TGTGCCAGCTCACCACAGGCAGGGGGAATGGGAAGTCAGCCCCAGCATTTT.

The rearrangement joins TRBV24-1 to TRBJ2-2, with D maybe TRBD2 (6 bases). Trimming stripped 5 bases from V and 4 bases from J, with 10 bases between. The CDR3 length is 14 residues. CDR1 and CDR2 (germline): KGHDR, SFDVKD. The DNA for the CDR3 is TGTGCCACCAGTGCTGCGGGAATCACCGGGGAGCTGTTTTTT. Translated: CATSAAGITGELFF.

The V and J genes are TRBV15 and TRBJ2-1; perhaps TRBD1 as D (6 bases). Germline V gene sequence: CDR1 LNHNV, CDR2 YYDKDF (reference sequence). This CDR3 is built from 18 residues. The V and J ends lost 0 bases and 5 bases respectively, with 20 bases between them. CDR3 DNA sequence: TGTGCCACCAGCAGAGACCGCACACAGGGAAGAGAAAACAATGAGCAGTTCTTC. This codes for CATSRDRTQGRENNEQFF.

V gene TRBV5-6 combines with J gene TRBJ1-2; D is ambiguous. V lost 0 bases to trimming and J lost 6 bases, with 6 bases between them. This CDR3 spans 12 amino acids. CDR1 and CDR2 (germline): SGHDT, YYEEEE. The CDR3 DNA follows: TGTGCCAGCAGCTTGGCTGTCGATGGCTACACCTTC. Translated, it gives CASSLAVDGYTF.

The chain carries TRBV5-1 and TRBJ2-2; D may be TRBD1 (5 bases). CDR1 SGHRS and CDR2 YFSETQ come from the germline V gene. Trimming took off 0 bases at V and 4 bases at J, with 13 bases between the two ends. The CDR3 length is 16 residues. The CDR3 protein is CASSLEGAWGTGELFF. CDR3 nucleotides: TGCGCCAGCAGCTTGGAAGGGGCTTGGGGCACCGGGGAGCTGTTTTTT.

The V call is TRBV4-1, the J call TRBJ2-1, with D possibly being TRBD2 (7 bases). The CDR3 sequence is 17 residues long. The germline V gene encodes CDR1 MGHRA and CDR2 YSYEKL. V gave up 4 bases and J gave up 3 bases, with 19 bases separating them. This CDR3 reads CASSLEGGGRVYNEQFF. The CDR3 DNA follows: TGCGCCAGCAGCCTAGAAGGGGGGGGCAGAGTCTACAATGAGCAGTTCTTC.

This chain connects TRBV19 to TRBJ2-5; TRBD1 matches 7 bases. This CDR3 is 13 amino acids long. Per the germline V gene, CDR1 is LNHDA and CDR2 is SQIVND (reference sequence). Trimming at V came to 9 bases and at J to 2 bases, leaving 6 bases not matched to a gene. This chain's CDR3 is CASSPTGQETQYF. Written as DNA, the CDR3 is TGTGCCAGCTCCCCGACAGGGCAAGAGACCCAGTACTTC. Full variable domain (rest looked up from reference TRBV19 and TRBJ2-5): DGGITQSPKYLFRKEGQNVTLSCEQNLNHDAMYWYRQDPGQGLRLIYYSQIVNDFQKGDIAEGYSVSREKKESFPLTVTSAQKNPTAFYLCASSPTGQETQYFGPGTRLLVL.

This clone came up a few times. The chain carries TRBV7-9 and TRBJ1-2; weak D call: TRBD1 (5 bases). CDR1 and CDR2 (germline): SEHNR, FQNEAQ (reference sequence). This CDR3 has 14 amino acids. Deletions cut 5 bases from V and 2 bases from J, with 12 bases between. CDR3 sequence reads: CASSRGTENYGYTF. CDR3 sequence (DNA): TGTGCCAGCAGCCGGGGGACCGAGAACTATGGCTACACCTTC.